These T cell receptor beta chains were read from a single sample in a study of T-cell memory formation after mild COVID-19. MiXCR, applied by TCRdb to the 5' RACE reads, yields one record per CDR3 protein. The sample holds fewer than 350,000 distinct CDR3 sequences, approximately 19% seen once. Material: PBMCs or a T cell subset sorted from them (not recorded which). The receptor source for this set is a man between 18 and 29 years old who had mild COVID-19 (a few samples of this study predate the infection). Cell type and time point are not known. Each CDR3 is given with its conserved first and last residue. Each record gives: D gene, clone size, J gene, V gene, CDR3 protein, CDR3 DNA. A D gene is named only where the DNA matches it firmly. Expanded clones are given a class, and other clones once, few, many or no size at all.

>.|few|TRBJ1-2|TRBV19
CASSTTLGRRADRTSGGYTF
TGTGCCAGTAGTACCACCTTAGGCCGAAGGGCCGATCGAACGTCGGGTGGCTACACCTTC
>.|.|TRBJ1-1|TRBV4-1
CASSHPVNTEAFF
TGCGCCAGCAGCCATCCGGTGAACACTGAAGCTTTCTTT
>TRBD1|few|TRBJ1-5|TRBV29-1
CSVIGQGTGPQHF
TGCAGCGTCATAGGACAGGGGACGGGGCCCCAGCATTTT
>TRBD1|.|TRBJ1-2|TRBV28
CASSPPLSGQGSGYTF
TGTGCCAGCAGTCCCCCCCTTTCAGGACAGGGATCTGGCTACACCTTC
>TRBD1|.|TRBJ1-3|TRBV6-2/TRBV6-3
CASSPRDSGRKNTIYF
TGTGCCAGCAGTCCACGGGACAGTGGAAGGAAAAACACCATATATTTT
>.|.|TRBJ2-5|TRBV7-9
CASSPTSQETQYF
TGTGCCAGCAGCCCGACTAGTCAAGAGACCCAGTACTTC
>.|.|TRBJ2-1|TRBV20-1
CSARDMERNDEQFF
TGCAGTGCTAGAGATATGGAAAGGAACGATGAGCAGTTCTTC
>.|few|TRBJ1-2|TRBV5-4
CASSSKDNGGYTF
TGTGCCAGCAGCTCGAAGGATAATGGGGGCTACACCTTC
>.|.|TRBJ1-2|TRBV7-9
CASSPSAYGYTF
TGTGCCAGCAGCCCGAGCGCCTATGGCTACACCTTC
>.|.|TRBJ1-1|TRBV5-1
CASSGGQTYGTEAFF
TGCGCCAGCAGCGGGGGGCAGACCTATGGCACTGAAGCTTTCTTT
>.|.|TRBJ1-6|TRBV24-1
CATEKNSPLHF
TGTGCCACGGAAAAAAATTCACCCCTCCACTTT
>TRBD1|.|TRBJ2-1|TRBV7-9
CASSEQGRYNEQFF
TGTGCCAGCAGCGAACAGGGGCGCTACAATGAGCAGTTCTTC
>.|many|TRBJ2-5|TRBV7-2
CASCPGEGGTQYF
TGTGCCAGTTGCCCCGGGGAAGGGGGGACCCAGTACTTC
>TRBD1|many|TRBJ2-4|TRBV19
CASSIQTGGQYF
TGTGCCAGTAGTATTCAGACAGGGGGGCAGTACTTC
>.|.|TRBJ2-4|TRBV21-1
CASSFRPGQGILPKNIQYF
TGTGCCAGCAGCTTTCGGCCGGGACAGGGTATTCTCCCCAAAAACATTCAGTACTTC
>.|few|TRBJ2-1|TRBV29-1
CSVVITGEQFF
TGCAGCGTTGTGATCACTGGAGAGCAGTTCTTC
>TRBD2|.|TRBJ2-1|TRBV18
CASSPRTSGESYNEQFF
TGTGCCAGCTCACCGCGGACTAGCGGGGAGTCCTACAATGAGCAGTTCTTC
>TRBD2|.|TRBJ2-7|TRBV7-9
CASSAGTSGYEQYF
TGTGCCAGCAGCGCGGGGACTAGCGGCTACGAGCAGTACTTC
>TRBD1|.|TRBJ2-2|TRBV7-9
CASSLSGQDYTGELFF
TGTGCCAGCAGCCTCTCTGGACAGGACTACACCGGGGAGCTGTTTTTT
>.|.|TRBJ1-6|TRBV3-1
CASSQVSSDSSPLHF
TGTGCCAGCAGCCAAGTGTCCAGTGACAGTTCACCCCTCCACTTT
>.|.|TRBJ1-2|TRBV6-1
CASSGPEDGDYGYTF
TGTGCCAGCAGTGGACCGGAGGACGGCGACTATGGCTACACCTTC
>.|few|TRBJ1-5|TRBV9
CASSSGEHPDQPQHF
TGTGCCAGCAGCTCGGGGGAACATCCCGATCAGCCCCAGCATTTT
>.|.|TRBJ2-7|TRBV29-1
CSVEDRGYEQYF
TGCAGCGTTGAAGATCGGGGCTACGAGCAGTACTTC
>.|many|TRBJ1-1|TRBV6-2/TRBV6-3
CASSYRGHEAFF
TGTGCCAGCAGTTACAGGGGTCATGAAGCTTTCTTT
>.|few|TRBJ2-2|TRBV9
CASSVEGHSNTGELFF
TGTGCCAGCAGCGTAGAGGGACATAGCAACACCGGGGAGCTGTTTTTT
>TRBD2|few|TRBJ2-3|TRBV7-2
CASSGLAGGMTLLTDTQYF
TGTGCCAGCAGCGGACTAGCGGGGGGCATGACCTTACTCACAGATACGCAGTATTTT
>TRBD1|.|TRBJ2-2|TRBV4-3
CASSPGTGYAGELFF
TGCGCCAGCAGCCCCGGGACAGGGTATGCCGGGGAGCTGTTTTTT
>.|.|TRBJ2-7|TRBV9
CASSVVSGYEQYF
TGTGCCAGCAGCGTAGTTTCGGGCTACGAGCAGTACTTC
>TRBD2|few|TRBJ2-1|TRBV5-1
CASRLLPWTAGDNEQFF
TGCGCCAGCAGACTCCTGCCTTGGACGGCGGGGGACAATGAGCAGTTCTTC
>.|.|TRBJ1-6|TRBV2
CASSGNSPLHF
TGTGCCAGCAGTGGCAATTCACCCCTCCACTTT
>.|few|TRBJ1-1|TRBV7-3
CASSHDRWTEAFF
TGTGCCAGCAGCCACGACAGATGGACTGAAGCTTTCTTT
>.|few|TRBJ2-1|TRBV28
CASSLSFLGTEQFF
TGTGCCAGCAGTTTAAGTTTTCTTGGGACAGAGCAGTTCTTC
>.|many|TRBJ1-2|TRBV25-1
CASSPPGDYGYTF
TGTGCCAGCAGTCCCCCGGGTGACTATGGCTACACCTTC
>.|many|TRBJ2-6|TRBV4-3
CASSQETQGTGANVLTF
TGCGCCAGCAGCCAAGAAACCCAGGGGACTGGGGCCAACGTCCTGACTTTC
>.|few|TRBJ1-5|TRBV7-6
CASSRGEGPQHF
TGTGCCAGCAGCCGGGGGGAAGGGCCCCAGCATTTT
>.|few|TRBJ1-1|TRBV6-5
CASGSLNTEAFF
TGTGCCAGTGGGAGTCTGAACACTGAAGCTTTCTTT
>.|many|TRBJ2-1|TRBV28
CASSSGVSSYNEQFF
TGTGCCAGCAGTTCTGGGGTGAGCTCCTACAATGAGCAGTTCTTC
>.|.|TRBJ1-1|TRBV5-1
CASSFGAGSNTEAFF
TGCGCCAGCAGCTTTGGTGCGGGTTCGAATACTGAAGCTTTCTTT
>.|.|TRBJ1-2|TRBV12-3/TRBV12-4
CASSFASVPYYGYTF
TGTGCCAGCAGTTTTGCGTCTGTGCCGTACTATGGCTACACCTTC
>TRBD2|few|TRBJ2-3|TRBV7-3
CASSRTSGATDTQYF
TGTGCCAGCAGCCGGACTAGCGGGGCCACAGATACGCAGTATTTT
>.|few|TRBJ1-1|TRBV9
CASSRDGTHTEAFF
TGTGCCAGCAGCCGTGACGGAACCCACACTGAAGCTTTCTTT
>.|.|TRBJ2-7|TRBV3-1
CASSQGAAGHTSYEQYF
TGTGCCAGCAGCCAAGGGGCGGCGGGACATACGTCCTACGAGCAGTACTTC
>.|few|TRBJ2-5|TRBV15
CATSRDPLGTQYF
TGTGCCACCAGCAGAGATCCCTTGGGGACCCAGTACTTC
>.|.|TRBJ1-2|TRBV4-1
CASSQGTSVYGYTF
TGCGCCAGCAGCCAAGGGACGTCTGTCTATGGCTACACCTTC
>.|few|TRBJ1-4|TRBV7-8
CASSRETTNEKLFF
TGTGCCAGCAGCCGGGAGACTACTAATGAAAAACTGTTTTTT
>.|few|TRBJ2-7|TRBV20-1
CSARPSGRGESYEQYF
TGCAGTGCTCGACCCTCGGGCAGGGGAGAGTCGTACGAGCAGTACTTC
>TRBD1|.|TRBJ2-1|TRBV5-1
CASSLVLRGQGYNEQFF
TGCGCCAGCAGCTTGGTACTCCGGGGACAGGGTTACAATGAGCAGTTCTTC
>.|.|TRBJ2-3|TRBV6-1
CASSDKGLDTQYF
TGTGCCAGCAGTGACAAAGGATTAGATACGCAGTATTTT
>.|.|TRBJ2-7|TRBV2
CASSAPTRLYEQYF
TGTGCCAGCAGTGCCCCAACCCGCCTCTACGAGCAGTACTTC
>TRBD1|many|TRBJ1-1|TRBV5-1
CASSLGDRGKAFF
TGCGCCAGCAGCTTGGGCGACAGGGGGAAAGCTTTCTTT
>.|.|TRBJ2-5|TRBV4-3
CASSPYDASGLETQYF
TGCGCCAGCAGCCCCTACGACGCCTCAGGGTTAGAGACCCAGTACTTC
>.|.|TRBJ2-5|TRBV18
CASSPAGRRETQYF
TGTGCCAGCTCACCAGCGGGAAGGAGGGAGACCCAGTACTTC
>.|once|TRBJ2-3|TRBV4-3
CASSQDKGRGTDTQYF
TGCGCCAGCAGCCAAGATAAAGGCAGGGGTACAGATACGCAGTATTTT
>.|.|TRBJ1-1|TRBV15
CATSRDLGNPNTEAFF
TGTGCCACCAGCAGAGATTTGGGGAATCCGAACACTGAAGCTTTCTTT
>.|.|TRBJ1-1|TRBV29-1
CSVGGMYTEAFF
TGCAGCGTTGGGGGGATGTACACTGAAGCTTTCTTT
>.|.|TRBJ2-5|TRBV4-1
CASSQVLTGQETQYF
TGCGCCAGCAGCCAAGTATTAACGGGTCAAGAGACCCAGTACTTC
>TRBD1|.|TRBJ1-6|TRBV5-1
CASRDSYNSPLHF
TGCGCCAGTAGGGACAGCTATAATTCACCCCTCCACTTT
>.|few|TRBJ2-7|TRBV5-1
CASSLPGPEEQYF
TGCGCCAGCAGCTTACCAGGGCCCGAAGAGCAGTACTTC
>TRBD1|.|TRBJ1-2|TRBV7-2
CASRRPDRGDYGYTF
TGTGCCAGCAGAAGACCCGACAGGGGAGACTATGGCTACACCTTC